This TCR beta chain stems from a study of blood T cells in healthy people across ages. Combining a sample-barcoded 5' primer with a J-beta primer mix, a second PCR ran for about 6 to 11 cycles. At least 2.5 million CDR3-containing paired-end reads were obtained per sample. TCRdb re-analysed the 5' RACE reads in MiXCR, keeping a single row per CDR3 protein. Of hundreds of thousands of distinct CDR3 sequences in the sample, approximately 30% were seen once. Total RNA, at least 5.5 micrograms per sample, came from PBMCs. This clonotype was observed many times. The target antigen is unknown. Points from the study as a whole: Versus aged donors, long-lived donors had higher diversity and more naive CD4+ cells.

The germline CDR1 and CDR2 sequences are LNHNV and YYDKDF (reference sequence). The ends were cut back, 1 base at V and 4 bases at J, with 10 bases in the middle. The CDR3 runs to 14 residues. This chain links TRBV15 with TRBJ2-5; D remains unclear. The sequence derives from a woman at least 80 years old in good health. Specimen: blood. The CDR3 reads CATSRGASPETQYF. The DNA of the CDR3 is TGTGCCACCAGCAGAGGGGCAAGCCCAGAGACCCAGTACTTC.